This T cell receptor beta chain is drawn from a study of Graves' ophthalmopathy and Graves' hyperthyroidism. Other autoimmune disease, uncontrolled infection, pregnancy and lactation led to exclusion. Orbital computed tomography, thyroid ultrasound, TRAb, serum thyroxine and clinical symptoms formed the basis of diagnosis. Study-wide findings and caveats: The model predicted progression of ophthalmopathy with a sensitivity of 60% to 71%, and its specificity was under 75%. Discriminating ophthalmopathy from stable hyperthyroidism, a 13-signature model attained a sensitivity of about 88% and a specificity of around 77%.

CDR1 MNHNS and CDR2 SASEGT come from the germline V gene. This CDR3 is 14 amino acids long. The authors amplified TCR beta CDR3 regions, and they did so from RNA transcripts for repertoire sequencing. The first-round RT-PCR employed HTBI primers together with the Qiagen OneStep RT-PCR kit. A multiplex PCR was then performed as the second round. TCRdb re-called the multiplex PCR reads with MiXCR, one entry per CDR3 protein. The sample has roughly 480,000 distinct CDR3 sequences; roughly an eighth are singletons. This clonotype showed up many times. Its antigen remains unidentified. A read error is possible here, since a much larger clone lies one base away.

The chain has TRBV6-1 and TRBJ2-5; TRBD2 matches at 12 bases. Specimen: blood. The TCR originated in a woman in her 30s with Graves' ophthalmopathy. The CDR3 nucleotides read TGTGCCAGCAGTGCTAGCGGGAGGGGAGAGACCCAGTGCTTC. Translating it yields CASSASGRGETQCF.